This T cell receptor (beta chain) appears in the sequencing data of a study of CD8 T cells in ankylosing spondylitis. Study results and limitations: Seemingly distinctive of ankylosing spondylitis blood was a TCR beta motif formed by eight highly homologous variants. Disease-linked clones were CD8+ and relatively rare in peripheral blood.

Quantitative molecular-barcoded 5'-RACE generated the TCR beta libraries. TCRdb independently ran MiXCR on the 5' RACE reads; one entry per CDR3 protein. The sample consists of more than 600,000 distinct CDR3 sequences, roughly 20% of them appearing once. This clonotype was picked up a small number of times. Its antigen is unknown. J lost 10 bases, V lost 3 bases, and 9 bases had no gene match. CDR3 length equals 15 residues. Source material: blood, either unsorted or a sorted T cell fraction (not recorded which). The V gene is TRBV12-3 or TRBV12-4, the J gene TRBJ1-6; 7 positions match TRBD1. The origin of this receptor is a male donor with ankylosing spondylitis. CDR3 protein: CASSFAGQRGSPLHF. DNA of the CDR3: TGTGCCAGCAGTTTTGCGGGACAGAGAGGGTCACCCCTCCACTTT.